In its sample, the clone carrying this TCR beta chain was seen once. The CDR3 is 19 residues long. Losses at the gene ends were 2 bases for V and 2 bases for J; bases not matched to a gene: 9. Germline CDR1 and CDR2: KGHSH and LQKENI. The assay was immunoSEQ multiplex PCR, and TCRdb's table has in-frame clones only and misses some. The sample has approximately 89,000 clones; roughly 93% are singletons. The data stem from a study of T cell changes during pregnancy in multiple sclerosis. The TCR was taken from a female donor with multiple sclerosis, enrolled in a pregnancy study. This chain joins TRBV18 and TRBJ2-3, with 14 bases matching TRBD2. Material: peripheral blood, obtained in the third trimester of pregnancy. In DNA form, the CDR3 reads TGTGCCAGCTCACCAGAGTGGACGGGACTAGCGGGAGCCACAGATACGCAGTATTTT. Translated: CASSPEWTGLAGATDTQYF.